The rows below give T cell receptor beta chains drawn from one sample of a study of T-cell memory formation after mild COVID-19. MiXCR was run by TCRdb on the 5' RACE reads, yielding one entry per CDR3 protein. The data show about 360,000 distinct CDR3 sequences, approximately 15% seen once. Sequencing input: PBMCs or a T cell subset sorted from them (not recorded which). These receptors originate from a man between 18 and 29 years old who had mild COVID-19 (a few samples of this study predate the infection). Cell type and time point are not known. The CDR3 runs from the conserved cysteine through the conserved F or W. D genes are given only for firm matches. Only some rows state a clone size, as once, few, many or a class for expanded clones.

V	D	J	size	DNA	CDR3
TRBV7-2	NA	TRBJ1-2	few	TGTGCCAGCAGCGTAGGGGGACCGAGTTACTATGGCTACACCTTC	CASSVGGPSYYGYTF
TRBV6-1	NA	TRBJ1-1	NA	TGTGCCAGCACCCCGGGTCGGACTGAAGCTTTCTTT	CASTPGRTEAFF
TRBV6-5	NA	TRBJ2-1	NA	TGTGCCAGCGGGTTGAGGGGGAACTACAATGAGCAGTTCTTC	CASGLRGNYNEQFF
TRBV2	NA	TRBJ2-5	few	TGTGCCTTAAATAGGAACACCCAAGAGACCCAGTACTTC	CALNRNTQETQYF
TRBV6-1	TRBD1	TRBJ2-7	many	TGTGCCAGCCGGGACAGGAGTTCCTACGAGCAGTACTTC	CASRDRSSYEQYF
TRBV6-5	NA	TRBJ2-3	many	TGTGCCAGCAGTGCACCCGTGGCGGGAACGCAGTATTTT	CASSAPVAGTQYF
TRBV5-4	NA	TRBJ2-3	NA	TGTGCCAGCAACCCACCAGCGGGAGATACGCAGTATTTT	CASNPPAGDTQYF
TRBV12-3/TRBV12-4	NA	TRBJ1-5	few	TGTGCCAGCAGTTTAAGTCGGGTCCTAGAGCCCCAGCATTTT	CASSLSRVLEPQHF
TRBV4-2	NA	TRBJ1-4	few	TGTGCCAGCAGCCAAGACCCCGGGAATAATGAAAAACTGTTTTTT	CASSQDPGNNEKLFF
TRBV20-1	NA	TRBJ2-3	few	TGCAGTGCCGCCGGCGGGACTCGCACAGATACGCAGTATTTT	CSAAGGTRTDTQYF
TRBV4-2	NA	TRBJ1-1	many	TGTGCCAGCAGCCAGGATGGGACGGAAGCTTTCTTT	CASSQDGTEAFF
TRBV7-8	NA	TRBJ1-1	few	TGTGCCAGCATGGGGCGGGGGCGCCGGGTCGCTTTCTTT	CASMGRGRRVAFF
TRBV12-3/TRBV12-4	NA	TRBJ2-5	NA	TGTGCCAGCAGTCCCAGTCCCTTTCCCCAAGAGACCCAGTACTTC	CASSPSPFPQETQYF
TRBV20-1	NA	TRBJ1-3	NA	TGCAGTGCTTCGGGGGACTCTGGAAACACCATATATTTT	CSASGDSGNTIYF
TRBV5-6	TRBD1	TRBJ1-4	many	TGTGCCAGCAGCTTCCGGGACAGGCTTAATGAAAAACTGTTTTTT	CASSFRDRLNEKLFF
TRBV28	NA	TRBJ1-1	few	TGTGCCAGCAGCCCATCAGGGTTGGGGAACACTGAAGCTTTCTTT	CASSPSGLGNTEAFF
TRBV5-4	NA	TRBJ2-3	NA	TGTGCCAGCAGCGTGGGAGGGGGCTGGGCAGATACGCAGTATTTT	CASSVGGGWADTQYF
TRBV28	NA	TRBJ1-1	few	TGTGCCAGCAGTTTTAGGGGGGGGCAAAACACTGAAGCTTTCTTT	CASSFRGGQNTEAFF
TRBV29-1	NA	TRBJ1-1	few	TGCAGCGTTGACCCGGGGGCAGGGGCGGGCACTGAAGCTTTCTTT	CSVDPGAGAGTEAFF
TRBV18	TRBD1	TRBJ1-4	few	TGTGCCAGCTCACCCTCGACAGGGGGCGATGAAAAACTGTTTTTT	CASSPSTGGDEKLFF
TRBV6-5	TRBD2	TRBJ2-7	NA	TGTGCCAGCAGGTATACTAGCGGGGTCTACGAGCAGTACTTC	CASRYTSGVYEQYF
TRBV3-1	NA	TRBJ2-5	NA	TGTGCCAGCAGCCAAAACGCTTCGACAGACCAAGAGACCCAGTACTTC	CASSQNASTDQETQYF
TRBV28	TRBD1	TRBJ1-1	NA	TGTGCCAGCCTTAAGGGGGCGAACACTGAAGCTTTCTTT	CASLKGANTEAFF
TRBV20-1	NA	TRBJ2-3	few	TGCAGTGCTAGCCTGTTCACAGATACGCAGTATTTT	CSASLFTDTQYF
TRBV18	TRBD2	TRBJ2-6	few	TGTGCCAGCTCACCAGGAGCGGGGTCCTCTGGGGCCAACGTCCTGACTTTC	CASSPGAGSSGANVLTF
TRBV5-6	NA	TRBJ2-5	NA	TGTGCCAGCAGCCGTCCTAGGGGGGGGAAGCAAGAGACCCAGTACTTC	CASSRPRGGKQETQYF
TRBV4-1	NA	TRBJ1-5	few	TGCGCCAGCAGCAAAGCAGACAGTCCCCAGAGGGCCCAGCATTTT	CASSKADSPQRAQHF
TRBV6-5	NA	TRBJ2-2	many	TGTGCCAGCAGTTACGGTAGGCGAGGGACGAACACCGGGGAGCTGTTTTTT	CASSYGRRGTNTGELFF
TRBV7-9	NA	TRBJ1-1	NA	TGTGCCAGCAGCTTAGCGGGGAAGGGGACTGAAGCTTTCTTT	CASSLAGKGTEAFF
TRBV5-4	NA	TRBJ2-5	few	TGTGCCAGCAGCCTACAGGGACTAACGCAAGAGACCCAGTACTTC	CASSLQGLTQETQYF
TRBV29-1	TRBD2	TRBJ2-1	NA	TGCAGCGTTGATGTGGGCGGACTAGGCTCGTTCTTC	CSVDVGGLGSFF
TRBV12-3/TRBV12-4	NA	TRBJ2-5	NA	TGTGCCAGCACTCCTACGGTCGGTTGGACCCAGTACTTC	CASTPTVGWTQYF
TRBV27	TRBD1	TRBJ2-7	few	TGTGCCAGCAACCGGGTGGGCGGGACAGGAGGCTACGAGCAGTACTTC	CASNRVGGTGGYEQYF
TRBV7-9	TRBD1	TRBJ1-4	few	TGTGCCAGCAGCCGACAGGGAGTTGCAACTAATGAAAAACTGTTTTTT	CASSRQGVATNEKLFF
TRBV7-2	NA	TRBJ2-3	few	TGTGCCAGCAGCTTCCCGGGCTTTAGCACAGATACGCAGTATTTT	CASSFPGFSTDTQYF
TRBV5-6	NA	TRBJ2-7	few	TGTGCCAGCAGCTTGGGTAATTACGAGCAGTACTTC	CASSLGNYEQYF
TRBV2	NA	TRBJ2-1	few	TGTGCCAGCAGCCCGACAGACAATGAGCAGTTCTTC	CASSPTDNEQFF
TRBV25-1	NA	TRBJ2-5	NA	TGTGCCAGCAGTGAAGGCTGGACATCCCAAGAGACCCAGTACTTC	CASSEGWTSQETQYF
TRBV4-1	NA	TRBJ1-1	few	TGCGCCAGCAGCCATTTCCTTTGGAGGGGTGAAGCTTTCTTT	CASSHFLWRGEAFF
TRBV29-1	NA	TRBJ2-1	NA	TGCAGCGTTGAAGAGGTACTAGCCCTGGGGAATGAGCAGTTCTTC	CSVEEVLALGNEQFF
TRBV3-1	NA	TRBJ2-1	NA	TGTGCCAGCTCCCGATTCTCCTACAATGAGCAGTTCTTC	CASSRFSYNEQFF
TRBV4-1	TRBD1	TRBJ1-1	few	TGCGCCAGCAGCCAAGTAGGGACAGGGGGTACTGAAGCTTTCTTT	CASSQVGTGGTEAFF
TRBV11-2	NA	TRBJ1-2	few	TGTGCCAGCAGCACAGACAGGATCAGCTATGGCTACACCTTC	CASSTDRISYGYTF
TRBV5-6	TRBD2	TRBJ2-1	many	TGTGCCAGCAGCTTTGACCAGCGGGGGATCGATGAGCAGTTCTTC	CASSFDQRGIDEQFF
TRBV14	NA	TRBJ2-5	NA	TGTGCCAGCAGCCAATTCAACAGGGAAGAGACCCAGTACTTC	CASSQFNREETQYF
TRBV6-1	TRBD1	TRBJ2-5	NA	TGTGCCAGCAACGGACAGGGAGTGGAGACCCAGTACTTC	CASNGQGVETQYF
TRBV4-3	TRBD2	TRBJ2-1	few	TGCGCCAGCAGCCAAGATGCCCCCGTAGCGGGGGGCTACAATGAGCAGTTCTTC	CASSQDAPVAGGYNEQFF
TRBV6-4	TRBD1	TRBJ1-2	NA	TGTGCCAGCAGTGAGAGACAGGGGGGCCCCTACACCTTC	CASSERQGGPYTF
TRBV6-4	NA	TRBJ2-5	NA	TGTGCCAGCAGTGACGGGGCTAGCTCGTACCAAGAGACCCAGTACTTC	CASSDGASSYQETQYF
TRBV7-2	NA	TRBJ2-3	many	TGTGCCAGCAGCTTCTTCGCAGATACGCAGTATTTT	CASSFFADTQYF
TRBV5-4	NA	TRBJ1-1	NA	TGTGCCAGCAGCTTGGCCAGACAATACACTGAAGCTTTCTTT	CASSLARQYTEAFF
TRBV7-9	NA	TRBJ2-7	NA	TGTGCCAGCAGCTCCGGGTCCGTCGGGGAGCAGTACTTC	CASSSGSVGEQYF
TRBV15	NA	TRBJ2-5	few	TGTGCCACCAGCAGAGATTTCAGAAAGCTTAGGGGCCAAGAGACCCAGTACTTC	CATSRDFRKLRGQETQYF